One and the same sample provided the 20 T cell receptor beta chains below, sequenced in a study of blood T cell repertoires in COVID-19. This table comes from immunoSEQ multiplex PCR, and its TCRdb copy is limited to in-frame clones, with some not included. The sample holds 200,000 to 250,000 clones; approximately 83% are singletons and the top ten take over 3%. Sequencing was done on a sample of peripheral blood. Source of these receptors: a woman aged 30 to 39 who had recovered from COVID-19.

V gene TRBV6-5 combines with J gene TRBJ1-4; tentatively, D is TRBD1 (5 bases). The CDR3 has 15 residues. Germline loops: CDR1 MNHEY, CDR2 SVGAGI. Trimming left V 7 bases short and J 5 bases short, with 17 bases between. The CDR3 loop is CASTSFSGGNEKLFF. In nucleotides, the CDR3 is TGTGCCAGCACATCATTTTCGGGGGGGAATGAAAAACTGTTTTTT.

This chain links TRBV7-6 with TRBJ2-2, with a tentative D call TRBD1 (6 bases). Germline V gene data show CDR1 as SGHVS and CDR2 as FNYEAQ. This CDR3 contains 16 residues. Trimming cost V 4 bases and J 5 bases, with 17 bases left between them. CDR3 coding DNA: TGTGCCAGCAGCTCGAGAGGCAGGGGAGCTACCGGGGAGCTGTTTTTT. This codes for CASSSRGRGATGELFF.

The rearrangement uses TRBV6-5 and TRBJ2-2; possibly TRBD2 for D (6 bases). V dropped 1 base and J dropped 2 bases, with 8 bases sitting between them. Germline loops: CDR1 MNHEY, CDR2 SVGAGI. The CDR3 covers 15 residues. In DNA form, the CDR3 reads TGTGCCAGCAGTTACTGGAGGGGAAACACCGGGGAGCTGTTTTTT. This translates into CASSYWRGNTGELFF.

V is TRBV4-2 and J is TRBJ2-5; TRBD1 might be the D (6 bases). Trimming removed 0 bases from V and 2 bases from J, with 16 bases in between. From germline, CDR1 is LGHNA and CDR2 YNFKEQ. The CDR3 is made up of 17 amino acids. CDR3 protein: CASSQDWGLEAQETQYF. The CDR3 DNA is TGTGCCAGCAGCCAAGATTGGGGGCTAGAGGCACAAGAGACCCAGTACTTC.

V gene TRBV19 combines with J gene TRBJ2-7; 7 bases agree with TRBD1. CDR3 length equals 13 residues. The V gene end was trimmed by 5 bases and the J gene end by 5 bases; junction bases not matched to a gene: 6. CDR1 and CDR2 from the germline V gene are LNHDA and SQIVND (reference sequence). The CDR3 sequence: CASSETGNDEQYF. DNA for the CDR3: TGTGCCAGTAGTGAGACAGGGAATGACGAGCAGTACTTC.

The chain has TRBV7-2 and TRBJ1-3; D unresolved. The germline V gene has CDR1 SGHTA and CDR2 FQGNSA. The CDR3 totals 18 residues. V lost 5 bases to trimming and J lost 0 bases, with 20 bases between them. The CDR3 loop reads CASSTQSSGRGSGNTIYF. The CDR3 DNA reads TGTGCCAGCAGCACTCAATCCTCCGGACGGGGCTCTGGAAACACCATATATTTT.

The chain uses TRBV21-1 and TRBJ2-2; no DNA check was done on the table's D call, TRBD1. TRBV21-1 is a pseudogene. CDR3 size: 19 residues. The CDR3 is CASSHQSGTGVSGTGELFF. The DNA for the CDR3 is TGTGCCAGCAGTCATCAGTCCGGGACAGGGGTATCGGGCACCGGGGAGCTGTTTTTT.

CDR3 nucleotide sequence: TGTGCCAGCAGCTTAGTACCCCGCGGAGAGACCCAGTACTTC. Amino acid sequence: CASSLVPRGETQYF. V is TRBV7-2 and J is TRBJ2-5, with D hard to call. Germline values: CDR1 SGHTA, CDR2 FQGNSA. The CDR3 runs 14 residues. Trimming pared 1 base from V and 4 bases from J, leaving 10 bases between.

This chain joins TRBV6-5 and TRBJ2-2; D may be TRBD1 (6 bases). The ends were cut back, 9 bases at V and 1 base at J, with 15 bases in the middle. This CDR3 has 15 amino acids. Looked up from germline, CDR1 is MNHEY and CDR2 is SVGAGI. In DNA form, the CDR3 reads TGTGCCAGTCATGCCCGGACAGTGAACACCGGGGAGCTGTTTTTT. Translating gives CASHARTVNTGELFF.

The CDR3 DNA reads TGTGCCACCAGCCCTGGGCCTAACTATGGCTACACCTTC. As protein: CATSPGPNYGYTF. The chain employs TRBV24-1 and TRBJ1-2, with no clear D. The CDR3 totals 13 residues. Germline-derived CDR1 and CDR2 are KGHDR and SFDVKD. The V end was cut by 7 bases, the J end by 0 bases, with 8 bases between.

This chain links TRBV15 with TRBJ1-5; the D gene is possibly TRBD1 (6 bases). The V end lost 5 bases, the J end lost 3 bases, and 14 bases lay between the germline ends. The length of the CDR3 is 15 residues. Per germline, CDR1 LNHNV and CDR2 YYDKDF (reference sequence). The CDR3 region has the DNA TGTGCCACCAGCCGTCTACAGGGTGACAATCAGCCCCAGCATTTT. Translation gives CATSRLQGDNQPQHF.

The gene calls are TRBV21-1 and TRBJ2-6; TRBD2 is taken as the D call from the table, unchecked against the DNA. TRBV21-1 constitutes a pseudogene. The length of the CDR3 is 17 residues. CDR3 nucleotide sequence: TGTGCCAGAGAGAATAGCGAGGAGGCAACTGGGGCCAACGTCCTGACTTTC. Residues: CARENSEEATGANVLTF.

Notes on this clone: Other nucleotide sequences in the sample specify the same CDR3. The chain recombines TRBV3-1 (or the pseudogene TRBV3-2) with TRBJ1-4, with D maybe TRBD1 (6 bases). CDR3 length: 15 amino acids. With 1 base removed from V and 8 bases from J, the gap between germline ends came to 14 bases. The germline gives CDR1 LGHDT, CDR2 YNNKEL (reference sequence). CDR3 sequence (DNA): TGTGCCAGCAGCCAAGCTGACAGGCGAGAAGAAAAACTGTTTTTT. This encodes CASSQADRREEKLFF.

The rearrangement uses TRBV13 and TRBJ1-5, with 11 bases aligning to TRBD1. The V and J ends lost 3 bases and 9 bases, in that order; junction bases with no gene match: 1. This CDR3 is 13 amino acids long. The germline V gene encodes CDR1 PRHDT and CDR2 FYEKMQ (reference sequence). The CDR3: CASSLGQGVPQHF. The CDR3 nucleotides are TGTGCCAGCAGCTTGGGACAGGGGGTGCCCCAGCATTTT.

The chain is built from TRBV4-1 and TRBJ2-1; 7 bases are shared with TRBD2. The CDR3 covers 16 residues. Per the germline V gene, CDR1 is MGHRA and CDR2 is YSYEKL. Unmatched junction bases numbered 5, after V lost 3 bases and J lost 0 bases. CDR3 sequence reads: CASSHLGGSSYNEQFF. CDR3 nucleotide sequence: TGCGCCAGCAGCCACCTCGGGGGGAGCTCCTACAATGAGCAGTTCTTC.

This chain uses TRBV4-2 with TRBJ1-4; D ambiguous. Trimming pared 4 bases from V and 4 bases from J, leaving 13 bases between. The CDR3 spans 15 residues. Germline assignment: CDR1 LGHNA and CDR2 YNFKEQ. Written as DNA, the CDR3 is TGTGCCAGCAGCCCCACCGCGGGTTTTAATGAAAAACTGTTTTTT. Its protein is CASSPTAGFNEKLFF.

The V gene is TRBV7-9, the J gene TRBJ2-1; D possibly corresponds to TRBD1 (6 bases). The CDR3 runs to 15 residues. Germline CDR1 SEHNR, CDR2 FQNEAQ (reference sequence). The V gene lost 3 bases and the J gene lost 0 bases, with 9 bases spanning the gap. CDR3 sequence: CASSLTGASYNEQFF. For the CDR3, the DNA is TGTGCCAGCAGCTTGACAGGAGCCTCCTACAATGAGCAGTTCTTC.

This chain's CDR3 is CASSPTGLGQPQHF. The CDR3 DNA reads TGTGCCAGCAGCCCGACAGGGTTGGGGCAGCCCCAGCATTTT. V and J are TRBV7-2 and TRBJ1-5; 7 bases line up with TRBD1. Looked up from germline, CDR1 is SGHTA and CDR2 is FQGNSA. Trimming removed 5 bases from V and 7 bases from J; junction bases left unmatched: 8. There are 14 residues in the CDR3.

This clone was seen a handful of times. The rearrangement joins TRBV6-1 to TRBJ1-5, with D tentatively TRBD1 (5 bases). With 3 bases removed from V and 7 bases from J, the gap between germline ends came to 13 bases. The CDR3 extends over 14 amino acids. Germline V gene sequence: CDR1 MNHNS, CDR2 SASEGT. Written as DNA, the CDR3 is TGTGCCAGCAGTGAGGGGCCGGGGGGGCAGCCCCAGCATTTT. It codes for CASSEGPGGQPQHF.

This chain uses TRBV4-1 with TRBJ1-6; 8 bases fit TRBD1. Germline assignment: CDR1 MGHRA and CDR2 YSYEKL. Losses at the gene ends were 0 bases for V and 9 bases for J; bases not matched to a gene: 16. This CDR3 has 19 residues. The CDR3 is CASSQEPDGQGSGVSPLHF. In DNA form, the CDR3 reads TGCGCCAGCAGCCAAGAGCCCGACGGACAGGGTTCGGGAGTTTCACCCCTCCACTTT.